The present entry profiles one TCR beta chain with its context. The antigen is not known. This sample is part of a study of T cell repertoires in aging, cancer and after chemotherapy. Study overall: Patients with chronic lymphocytic leukemia were sampled before and after fludarabine- or bendamustine-based chemotherapy. Study-wide findings and caveats: Untreated cancer patients had significantly lower blood TCR diversity than age-matched healthy donors. No conclusions about immunological memory after chemotherapy can be drawn from the repertoire data.

CDR3 length equals 16 residues. The V segment lost 1 base and the J segment 4 bases; nucleotides outside the gene matches: 11. Looked up from germline, CDR1 is DFQATT and CDR2 is SNEGSKA (reference sequence). Multiplex touch-down PCR with TRB-A/B primers amplified rearranged V-D-J TRB sequences. TCRdb redid the calling of the multiplex PCR reads with MiXCR, one entry per CDR3 protein. The sample contains roughly 3,300 distinct CDR3 sequences, roughly 20% of which appear only once. Peripheral blood genomic DNA, not sorted cells or RNA, was the template. This TCR derives from a human donor with a blood cancer. J is TRBJ2-7 and V is TRBV20-1; the match to TRBD1 covers 9 bases. Material: blood. CDR3 sequence reads: CSARAPSGQGGYEQYF. The CDR3 DNA is TGCAGTGCTAGAGCCCCCTCGGGACAGGGTGGGTACGAGCAGTACTTC.